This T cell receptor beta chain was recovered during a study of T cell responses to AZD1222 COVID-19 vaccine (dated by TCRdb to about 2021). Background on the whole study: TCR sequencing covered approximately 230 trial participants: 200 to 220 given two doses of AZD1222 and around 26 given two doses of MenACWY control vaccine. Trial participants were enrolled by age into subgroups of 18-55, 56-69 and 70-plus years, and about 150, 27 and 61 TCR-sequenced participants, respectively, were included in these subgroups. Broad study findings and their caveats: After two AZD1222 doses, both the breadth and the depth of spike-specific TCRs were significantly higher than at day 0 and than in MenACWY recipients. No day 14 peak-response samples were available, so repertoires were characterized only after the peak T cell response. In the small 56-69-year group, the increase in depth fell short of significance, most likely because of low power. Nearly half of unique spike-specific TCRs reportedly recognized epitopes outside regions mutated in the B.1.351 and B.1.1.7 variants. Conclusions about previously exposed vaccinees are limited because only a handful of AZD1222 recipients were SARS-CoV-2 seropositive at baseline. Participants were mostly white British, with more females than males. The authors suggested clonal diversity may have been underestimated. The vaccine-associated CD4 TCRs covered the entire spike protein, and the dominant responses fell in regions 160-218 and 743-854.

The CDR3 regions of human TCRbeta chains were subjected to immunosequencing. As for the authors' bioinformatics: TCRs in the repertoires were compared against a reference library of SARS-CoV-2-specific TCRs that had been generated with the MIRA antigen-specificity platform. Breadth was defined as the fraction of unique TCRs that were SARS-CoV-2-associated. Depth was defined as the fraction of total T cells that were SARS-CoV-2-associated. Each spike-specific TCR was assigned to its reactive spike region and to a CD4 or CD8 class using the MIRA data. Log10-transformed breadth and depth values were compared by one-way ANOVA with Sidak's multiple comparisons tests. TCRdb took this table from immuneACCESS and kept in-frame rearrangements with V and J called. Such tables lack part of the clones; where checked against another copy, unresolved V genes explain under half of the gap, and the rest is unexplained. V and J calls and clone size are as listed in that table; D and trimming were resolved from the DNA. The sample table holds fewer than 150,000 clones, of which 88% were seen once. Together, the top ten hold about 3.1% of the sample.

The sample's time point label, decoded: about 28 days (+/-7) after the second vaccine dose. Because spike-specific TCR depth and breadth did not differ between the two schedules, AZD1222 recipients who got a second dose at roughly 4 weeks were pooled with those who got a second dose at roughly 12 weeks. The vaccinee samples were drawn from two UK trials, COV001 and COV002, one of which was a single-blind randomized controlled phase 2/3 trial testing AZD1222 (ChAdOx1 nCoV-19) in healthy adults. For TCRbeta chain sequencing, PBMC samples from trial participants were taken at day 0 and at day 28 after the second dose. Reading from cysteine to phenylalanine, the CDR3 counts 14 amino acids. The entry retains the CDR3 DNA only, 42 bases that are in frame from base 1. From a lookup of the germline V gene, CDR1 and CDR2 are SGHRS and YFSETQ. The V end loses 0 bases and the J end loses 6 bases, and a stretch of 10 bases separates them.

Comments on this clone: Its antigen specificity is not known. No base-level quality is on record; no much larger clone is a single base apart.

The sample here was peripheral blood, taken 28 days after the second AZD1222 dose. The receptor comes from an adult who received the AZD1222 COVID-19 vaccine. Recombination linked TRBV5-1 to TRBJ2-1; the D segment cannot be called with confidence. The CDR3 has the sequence CASSLDSSFNEQFF. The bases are TGCGCCAGCAGCTTGGACTCATCATTCAATGAGCAGTTCTTC. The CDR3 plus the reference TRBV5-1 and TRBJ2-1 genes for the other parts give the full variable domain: KAGVTQTPRYLIKTRGQQVTLSCSPISGHRSVSWYQQTPGQGLQFLFEYFSETQRNKGNFPGRFSGRQFSNSRSEMNVSTLELGDSALYLCASSLDSSFNEQFFGPGTRLTVL.